The sequence of this T cell receptor (beta chain) was determined in a study of T cell changes during pregnancy in multiple sclerosis. Generated by immunoSEQ multiplex PCR, the TCRdb table keeps only in-frame clones and is missing some. The top ten hold 0.44% of the sample, which has approximately 120,000 clones, roughly 96% seen once. Germline assignment: CDR1 MNHEY and CDR2 SMNVEV (reference sequence). Trimming pared 5 bases from V and 8 bases from J, leaving 13 bases between. The CDR3 runs 13 residues. This clone was detected once. The origin of this receptor is a female donor with multiple sclerosis, enrolled in a pregnancy study. The chain is built from TRBV27 and TRBJ2-1, with D tentatively TRBD2 (5 bases). The source was peripheral blood, collected after pregnancy. The CDR3 here is CASSQLRVYEQFF. The CDR3 coding sequence is TGTGCCAGCAGTCAATTGCGGGTTTATGAGCAGTTCTTC.